This passage covers 28 T cell receptor beta chains from one sample sequenced in a study of cytomegalovirus exposure and HLA in healthy donors. TCRdb keeps only in-frame clones here, not all; method: immunoSEQ multiplex PCR. This repertoire shows roughly 43,000 clones, 92% found once; its top ten account for roughly 5.3%. Sequencing input: PBMCs. The receptors here all came from a man between 18 and 35 years old in good health and CMV-seronegative.

The rearrangement uses TRBV4-3 and TRBJ1-2; TRBD1 aligns across 11 bases. Germline loops: CDR1 LGHNA, CDR2 YSLEER. This CDR3 comprises 14 residues. V dropped 0 bases and J dropped 6; count of bases not matched to a gene: 0. This CDR3 reads CASSQEGQGDGYTF. CDR3 sequence (DNA): TGCGCCAGCAGCCAAGAGGGACAGGGGGATGGCTACACCTTC.

CDR3 bases: TGCAGCGTTGAGGGCTGGAACCAAGAGACCCAGTACTTC. Translation: CSVEGWNQETQYF. The J gene is TRBJ2-5, the V gene TRBV29-1; D unclear. Germline V gene data show CDR1 as SQVTM and CDR2 as ANQGSEA. This CDR3 region has 13 residues. V was pared by 3 bases and J by 0 bases, with 8 bases between. Drawing the rest from reference TRBV29-1 and TRBJ2-5, the complete variable domain is SAVISQKPSRDICQRGTSLTIQCQVDSQVTMMFWYRQQPGQSLTLIATANQGSEATYESGFVIDKFPISRPNLTFSTLTVSNMSPEDSSIYLCSVEGWNQETQYFGPGTRLLVL.

The chain links TRBV4-3 to TRBJ2-1, with TRBD2 matching over 15 bases. This CDR3 spans 16 amino acids. From germline, CDR1 is LGHNA and CDR2 YSLEER. V was clipped by 4 bases and J by 6 bases; unmatched bases: 4. The CDR3 DNA follows: TGCGCCAGCAGCCTCAGGACTAGCGGGGGGGCCAATGAGCAGTTCTTC. Residues: CASSLRTSGGANEQFF.

The chain carries TRBV19 and TRBJ1-1; D unresolved. Trimming pared 5 bases from V and 3 bases from J, leaving 7 bases between. This CDR3 is 12 amino acids long. CDR1 LNHDA and CDR2 SQIVND come from the germline V gene (reference sequence). The DNA of the CDR3 is TGTGCCAGTAGTCCTCTATACACTGAAGCTTTCTTT. Protein sequence: CASSPLYTEAFF.

This clone was counted between two and nine times. The chain combines TRBV4-1 with TRBJ2-2; 7 bases map to TRBD1. V lost 4 bases, J lost 1 base, and 12 bases stayed unmatched. This CDR3 spans 18 amino acids. Germline V lookup: CDR1 MGHRA, CDR2 YSYEKL. CDR3 sequence (DNA): TGCGCCAGCAGCCCAGGACCCCTGGACAGGCTGAACACCGGGGAGCTGTTTTTT. Its translation is CASSPGPLDRLNTGELFF.

The chain couples TRBV10-3 to TRBJ2-2, with 11 bases matching TRBD1. Germline CDR1 and CDR2: ENHRY and SYGVKD. Trimming removed 10 bases from V and 1 base from J; junction bases left unmatched: 14. The CDR3 sequence is 18 residues long. The CDR3 region is CATRSGTGGFQNTGELFF. The CDR3 region has the DNA TGTGCCACCCGCTCCGGGACAGGGGGGTTTCAGAACACCGGGGAGCTGTTTTTT.

This clone occurred once. This chain uses TRBV4-3 with TRBJ1-1; D not certain. There are 15 residues in the CDR3. The germline V gene encodes CDR1 LGHNA and CDR2 YSLEER. The V end was cut by 0 bases, the J end by 0 bases, with 8 bases between. The CDR3 region is CASSQEQQVNTEAFF. CDR3 DNA sequence: TGCGCCAGCAGCCAAGAACAGCAGGTGAACACTGAAGCTTTCTTT.

This sequence joins TRBV11-1 and TRBJ2-1, with 9 bases identical to TRBD1. CDR1 is SGHAT, CDR2 FQDESV, per germline (reference sequence). The J segment lost 2 bases and the V segment lost 5 bases, leaving 10 bases of the junction unmatched. The CDR3 runs 17 residues. The CDR3 region is CASSALTGQGTYNEQFF. For the CDR3, the DNA is TGTGCCAGCAGCGCTCTCACGGGACAGGGAACCTACAATGAGCAGTTCTTC.

This chain uses TRBV18 with TRBJ2-3, with 7 bases lining up with TRBD1. The CDR3 is 14 amino acids. The V and J ends lost 4 bases and 1 base, in that order; junction bases with no gene match: 2. Per germline, CDR1 KGHSH and CDR2 LQKENI. CDR3 DNA sequence: TGTGCCAGCTCACTAGGACAGGGCACAGATACGCAGTATTTT. Its protein is CASSLGQGTDTQYF.

This rearrangement joins TRBV6-6 to TRBJ2-6; TRBD1 agrees at 9 bases. The CDR3 runs to 15 residues. After removal of 4 bases from V and 3 bases from J, the junction contained 1 base not matched to a gene. Germline-derived CDR1 and CDR2 are MNHNY and SVGAGI (reference sequence). CDR3 sequence: CASSWTGDGANVLTF. CDR3 bases: TGTGCCAGCAGTTGGACAGGGGATGGGGCCAACGTCCTGACTTTC.

The V gene is TRBV18, the J gene TRBJ1-1; 7 positions match TRBD1. In germline, CDR1 is KGHSH, CDR2 LQKENI. The CDR3 sequence is 14 residues long. The junction had 6 bases not matched to a gene; V was cut back by 2 bases and J by 6 bases. The CDR3 coding sequence is TGTGCCAGCTCACCAGAGGGGGCAGGATCTGAAGCTTTCTTT. The encoded protein is CASSPEGAGSEAFF.

The chain links TRBV10-3 to TRBJ2-3; 7 bases match TRBD1. V was clipped by 0 bases and J by 4 bases; unmatched bases: 4. Germline V gene lookup returns CDR1 ENHRY and CDR2 SYGVKD. This CDR3 region has 15 residues. The CDR3 spells CAISESTGLPDTQYF. In DNA form, the CDR3 reads TGTGCCATCAGTGAGTCGACAGGGCTGCCAGATACGCAGTATTTT.

The V gene is TRBV5-6, the J gene TRBJ2-5, with TRBD1 matching over 10 bases. CDR3 length equals 15 residues. From germline, CDR1 is SGHDT and CDR2 YYEEEE. V dropped 6 bases and J dropped 3; count of bases not matched to a gene: 8. The CDR3 DNA sequence: TGTGCCAGCACCCCGACCGGGACAGGGGAAGAGACCCAGTACTTC. Translated, it gives CASTPTGTGEETQYF.

V usage is TRBV29-1 and J usage is TRBJ1-2; 8 bases align to TRBD1. Germline V gives CDR1 SQVTM, CDR2 ANQGSEA. The CDR3 length is 13 residues. The ends lost 0 bases at V and 9 bases at J; junction bases unmatched: 6. As DNA, the CDR3 is TGCAGCGTTGAAGAGGACAGGGTGGAGAGCTACACCTTC. Protein sequence: CSVEEDRVESYTF.

The CDR3 sequence is CASSPTGGYSNQPQHF. The CDR3 DNA follows: TGTGCCAGTAGTCCTACAGGGGGCTATAGCAATCAGCCCCAGCATTTT. This chain links TRBV19 with TRBJ1-5; 9 bases are a match to TRBD1. The CDR3 has 16 residues. Per the germline V gene, CDR1 is LNHDA and CDR2 is SQIVND (reference sequence). The V gene end was trimmed by 5 bases and the J gene end by 0 bases; junction bases not matched to a gene: 5.

V and J are TRBV6-5 and TRBJ2-7; 8 bases are a match to TRBD1. Germline CDR1 MNHEY, CDR2 SVGAGI. The CDR3 covers 16 residues. After removal of 4 bases from V and 3 bases from J, the junction contained 11 bases not matched to a gene. CDR3 amino acids: CASSSTRTGKYYEQYF. CDR3 coding DNA: TGTGCCAGCAGTTCCACCAGGACAGGGAAGTACTACGAGCAGTACTTC.

The J gene is TRBJ1-2, the V gene TRBV5-4, with TRBD1 matching over 7 bases. Per the germline V gene, CDR1 is SGHNT and CDR2 is YYREEE (reference sequence). This CDR3 comprises 17 residues. Trimming cost V 0 bases and J 4 bases; bases outside gene matches: 12. CDR3 in DNA: TGTGCCAGCAGCTTGGTCCCTGACAGGGAGGCTAGCTATGGCTACACCTTC. Translation gives CASSLVPDREASYGYTF.

This chain uses TRBV5-5 with TRBJ1-2, with 9 positions matching TRBD1. Trimming at V came to 4 bases and at J to 4 bases, leaving 5 bases not matched to a gene. The CDR3 is made up of 14 amino acids. Germline V gene data show CDR1 as SGHKS and CDR2 as YYEKEE (reference sequence). CDR3 residues: CASSAGQGFYGYTF. In DNA, the CDR3 is TGTGCCAGCAGCGCCGGACAGGGGTTCTATGGCTACACCTTC.

V is TRBV19 and J is TRBJ2-3; possible D gene TRBD2, 6 bases. CDR1 is LNHDA, CDR2 SQIVND, per germline (reference sequence). The V end lost 7 bases, the J end lost 0 bases, and 14 bases lay between the germline ends. This CDR3 has 15 residues. The CDR3 nucleotides read TGTGCCAGTAAGGACGGCGGGGCTAGCACAGATACGCAGTATTTT. This codes for CASKDGGASTDTQYF.

V and J are TRBV27 and TRBJ1-4; D is uncertain. The germline V gene encodes CDR1 MNHEY and CDR2 SMNVEV (reference sequence). CDR3 length: 15 residues. V shed 9 bases and J shed 0 bases, with 14 bases lying between them. DNA of the CDR3: TGTGCCAGTTGCCGGGATTTTACAACTAATGAAAAACTGTTTTTT. As protein: CASCRDFTTNEKLFF.

V gene TRBV7-9 combines with J gene TRBJ2-3, with 12 nucleotides matching TRBD2. The V and J ends lost 5 bases and 5 bases, in that order; junction bases with no gene match: 8. Germline lookup yields CDR1 SEHNR and CDR2 FQNEAQ (reference sequence). CDR3 length: 16 amino acids. The CDR3 nucleotides are TGTGCCAGCAGCAACCCTAGCGGGGGGGCCGTAGATACGCAGTATTTT. Its protein is CASSNPSGGAVDTQYF.

The chain has TRBV7-3 and TRBJ1-2; no clear D. V lost 2 bases to trimming and J lost 4 bases, with 14 bases between them. The CDR3 spans 15 residues. The germline gives CDR1 SGHTA, CDR2 FQGTGA. The CDR3 here is CASSLGGSQLYGYTF. As DNA, the CDR3 is TGTGCCAGCAGCTTAGGAGGGTCGCAGCTCTATGGCTACACCTTC.

J is TRBJ2-7 and V is TRBV29-1; 12 nucleotides line up with TRBD2. J was trimmed by 4 bases and V by 0 bases; bases with no gene match: 4. Germline V CDR1 and CDR2: SQVTM, ANQGSEA. CDR3 size: 15 residues. The CDR3 loop is CSVEDPTSGRYEQYF. Here the CDR3 DNA reads TGCAGCGTTGAAGATCCGACTAGCGGGAGATACGAGCAGTACTTC.

The table lists this clone with a count of one. The rearrangement uses TRBV5-4 and TRBJ2-2; 12 positions match TRBD2. The germline V gene encodes CDR1 SGHNT and CDR2 YYREEE (reference sequence). This CDR3 region has 17 residues. V lost 0 bases and J lost 5; bases outside the gene matches: 5. The CDR3 protein is CASSLETSGSVTGELFF. The CDR3 nucleotides read TGTGCCAGCAGCTTGGAGACTAGCGGGAGTGTTACCGGGGAGCTGTTTTTT.

The chain uses TRBV5-1 and TRBJ2-7, with 8 positions matching TRBD1. The germline V gene encodes CDR1 SGHRS and CDR2 YFSETQ. With 2 bases clipped from V and 3 bases from J, the junction kept 4 bases outside the gene matches. The CDR3 runs 14 residues. CDR3 nucleotides: TGCGCCAGCAGCTTACGGACAGGGAACTACGAGCAGTACTTC. It translates to CASSLRTGNYEQYF.

The gene calls are TRBV9 and TRBJ2-3; 7 nucleotides align to TRBD2. This CDR3 has 15 amino acids. V was clipped by 4 bases and J by 8 bases; unmatched bases: 13. Germline CDR1 is SGDLS and CDR2 is YYNGEE. In DNA, the CDR3 is TGTGCCAGCAGCACTGCGAGCGGGGTGCAGGGTACGCAGTATTTT. Translation gives CASSTASGVQGTQYF.

V gene TRBV5-3 combines with J gene TRBJ2-2; 9 bases map to TRBD2. TRBV5-3 is classed as an ORF, of uncertain function. After removal of 1 base from V and 7 bases from J, the junction contained 14 bases not matched to a gene. The CDR3 totals 18 residues. The CDR3 region is CARSLWSGRRGRGGELFF. The CDR3 DNA reads TGTGCCAGAAGCTTGTGGAGCGGGAGGAGGGGACGGGGCGGGGAGCTGTTTTTT.

The DNA for the CDR3 is TGTGCCAGCAGCTTCCCAGGGGCAGAAGCTTTCTTT. This gives the protein CASSFPGAEAFF. This chain links TRBV5-4 with TRBJ1-1; D may be TRBD1 (6 bases). The CDR3 loop spans 12 amino acids. Germline CDR1 SGHNT, CDR2 YYREEE (reference sequence). V gave up 2 bases and J gave up 8 bases, with 10 bases separating them.